One and the same sample provided the 18 T cell receptor beta chains below, sequenced in a study of blood T cell repertoires in COVID-19. Here immunoSEQ multiplex PCR was the method, and the copy in TCRdb shows in-frame clones only, minus some. The data contain about 200,000 clones, 70% to 90% of them singletons. Sequencing used peripheral blood. The source is a woman aged 45 to 65 with active or convalescent COVID-19.

The chain links TRBV19 to TRBJ2-7; no definite D call. This CDR3 has 15 residues. Germline V gene sequence: CDR1 LNHDA, CDR2 SQIVND (reference sequence). V shed 0 bases and J shed 1 base, with 10 bases lying between them. CDR3 sequence reads: CASSIEVTGSYEQYF. The CDR3 DNA reads TGTGCCAGTAGTATAGAGGTCACGGGTTCCTACGAGCAGTACTTC.

The V call is TRBV7-9, the J call TRBJ2-2, with D uncertain. The CDR3 consists of 14 residues. CDR1 and CDR2 (germline): SEHNR, FQNEAQ (reference sequence). V was clipped by 1 base and J by 6 bases, with 9 bases between them. Written as DNA, the CDR3 is TGTGCCAGCAGCTTAGAATACCGAGCCGGGGAGCTGTTTTTT. This sequence encodes CASSLEYRAGELFF.

The J gene is TRBJ2-1, the V gene TRBV6-4; 8 bases are a match to TRBD1. The CDR3 runs to 15 residues. Germline V gene lookup returns CDR1 MRHNA and CDR2 SNTAGT. The ends lost 1 base at V and 9 bases at J; junction bases unmatched: 8. The chain's CDR3 is CASSDWDRTVGEQFF. DNA of the CDR3: TGTGCCAGCAGTGACTGGGACAGGACCGTAGGTGAGCAGTTCTTC.

As to this clone: In the same sample, other DNA sequences code for this CDR3. The chain combines TRBV5-1 with TRBJ2-1; TRBD1 aligns across 8 bases. Trimming at V came to 0 bases and at J to 6 bases, leaving 5 bases not matched to a gene. Looked up from germline, CDR1 is SGHRS and CDR2 is YFSETQ. The CDR3 is made up of 15 amino acids. The CDR3 DNA is TGCGCCAGCAGCTTGGAAGGACAGGGCCCCAATGAGCAGTTCTTC. Translated: CASSLEGQGPNEQFF.

The rearrangement uses TRBV6-1 and TRBJ2-1; 8 bases match TRBD2. This CDR3 is 14 amino acids long. In germline, CDR1 is MNHNS, CDR2 SASEGT. Losses at the gene ends were 2 bases for V and 4 bases for J; bases not matched to a gene: 1. The DNA for the CDR3 is TGTGCCAGCAGTGAACGGGGGGGGTACAATGAGCAGTTCTTC. Translating gives CASSERGGYNEQFF.

The sample holds a few counts of this clone. The same CDR3 arises from other DNA sequences in this sample as well. The rearrangement links TRBV19 to TRBJ1-1; perhaps TRBD1 as D (5 bases). The CDR3 length is 14 residues. Germline CDR1 and CDR2: LNHDA and SQIVND (reference sequence). V was pared by 3 bases and J by 0 bases, with 8 bases between. DNA for the CDR3: TGTGCCAGTAGTATCGGCAGGGTGAACACTGAAGCTTTCTTT. It specifies CASSIGRVNTEAFF.

The V call is TRBV30, the J call TRBJ2-3, with TRBD2 identical over 14 bases. The V and J ends lost 2 bases and 1 base, in that order; junction bases with no gene match: 8. Germline CDR1 reads GTSNPN; CDR2 reads SVGIG (reference sequence). The CDR3 consists of 18 residues. The CDR3, as DNA: TGTGCCTGGAGTCGGGGACTAGCGGGAGAGGGGGGCACAGATACGCAGTATTTT. Translating gives CAWSRGLAGEGGTDTQYF.

The chain couples TRBV3-1 (or the pseudogene TRBV3-2) to TRBJ2-2; 10 bases fit TRBD2. CDR3 length: 14 amino acids. V lost 5 bases to trimming and J lost 8 bases; unmatched junction nucleotides: 5. Germline V gives CDR1 LGHDT, CDR2 YNNKEL (reference sequence). CDR3 coding DNA: TGTGCCAGCAGCGCTAGCGGGAGAGAAGGGGAGCTGTTTTTT. This translates into CASSASGREGELFF.

V usage is TRBV20-1 and J usage is TRBJ1-2, with TRBD1 matching over 8 bases. The germline gives CDR1 DFQATT, CDR2 SNEGSKA (reference sequence). The J segment lost 8 bases and the V segment lost 3 bases, leaving 11 bases of the junction unmatched. The length of the CDR3 is 14 residues. The CDR3 sequence is CSASPKTGVDGYTF. Here the CDR3 DNA reads TGCAGTGCTAGTCCTAAGACAGGGGTCGACGGCTACACCTTC.

V is TRBV29-1 and J is TRBJ1-2, with TRBD1 as a possible D gene (5 bases). CDR1 is SQVTM and CDR2 is ANQGSEA in the germline V gene. The CDR3 is 12 residues long. V was shortened by 6 bases and J by 7 bases, with 15 bases between the two germline ends. CDR3 bases: TGCAGCGTAGCAAGCGACAGTATTGGCTACACCTTC. Its protein product is CSVASDSIGYTF.

In its sample, this clone was seen a few times. CDR3 protein: CASSHPGGQPQHF. CDR3 sequence (DNA): TGTGCCAGCAGTCATCCAGGGGGCCAGCCCCAGCATTTT. The V gene is TRBV27, the J gene TRBJ1-5; 8 nucleotides agree with TRBD1. After removal of 5 bases from V and 7 bases from J, the junction contained 4 bases not matched to a gene. Germline V gene sequence: CDR1 MNHEY, CDR2 SMNVEV (reference sequence). This CDR3 comprises 13 residues.

The chain links TRBV21-1 to TRBJ2-2; the D call of TRBD2 is as the table states it, not checked on the DNA. TRBV21-1 is assigned pseudogene status. There are 18 residues in the CDR3. CDR3 coding DNA: TGTGCCAGCAGCAAGCCCAAACTAGCGGGAGAGGACACCGGGGAGCTGTTTTTT. It codes for CASSKPKLAGEDTGELFF.

The V and J genes are TRBV24-1 and TRBJ2-1; 9 nucleotides line up with TRBD2. Germline CDR1 and CDR2: KGHDR and SFDVKD. V lost 6 bases and J lost 8; bases outside the gene matches: 4. The CDR3 spans 13 residues. CDR3 in amino acids: CATSLAGVDEQFF. CDR3 in DNA: TGTGCCACCAGTTTAGCGGGAGTAGATGAGCAGTTCTTC.

This rearrangement joins TRBV28 to TRBJ1-5; TRBD1 is a possible D gene (5 bases). Trimming cost V 3 bases and J 7 bases, with 13 bases left between them. Germline CDR1 MDHEN, CDR2 SYDVKM. This CDR3 is built from 14 residues. In nucleotides, the CDR3 is TGTGCCAGCAGTTTGACGACAGACGGACAGCCCCAGCATTTT. It is translated as CASSLTTDGQPQHF.

This clone was seen more than once but under ten times. The chain uses TRBV2 and TRBJ1-6, with no clear D. Deletions cut 1 base from V and 9 bases from J, with 10 bases between. This CDR3 comprises 14 residues. The germline V gene has CDR1 SNHLY and CDR2 FYNNEI. The CDR3 DNA is TGTGCCAGCAGTGAAGGGACGCGGGGTTCACCCCTCCACTTT. This codes for CASSEGTRGSPLHF.

This clone appeared once. The chain links TRBV28 to TRBJ1-5; possible D gene TRBD1, 6 bases. The CDR3 contains 17 residues. Trimming took off 10 bases at V and 1 base at J, with 23 bases between the two ends. Germline assignment: CDR1 MDHEN and CDR2 SYDVKM. The CDR3 DNA reads as TGTGCCACGGGTAAGGGGGGGTTCTTAAAGAGCAATCAGCCCCAGCATTTT. This gives the protein CATGKGGFLKSNQPQHF.

The chain combines TRBV7-9 with TRBJ2-3; no firm D call. CDR3 length: 12 residues. Germline CDR1 reads SEHNR; CDR2 reads FQNEAQ (reference sequence). Between the trimmed V and J ends, which lost 6 bases and 0 bases, there was a span of 4 bases. The CDR3 DNA reads TGTGCCAGCAGGAGGAGCACAGATACGCAGTATTTT. Protein sequence: CASRRSTDTQYF.

The chain employs TRBV7-9 and TRBJ2-5, with 7 bases fitting TRBD2. The V segment lost 5 bases and the J segment 5 bases; nucleotides outside the gene matches: 11. This CDR3 comprises 15 residues. The germline V gene encodes CDR1 SEHNR and CDR2 FQNEAQ (reference sequence). In DNA, the CDR3 is TGTGCCAGCAGCCAATCCGGGGGGATTAGGGAGACCCAGTACTTC. This translates into CASSQSGGIRETQYF.